This T cell receptor beta chain appears in the sequencing data of a study of naive and memory T cell subsets. Findings and caveats of the study: Possibly reflecting memory cells re-expressing CD45RA, a few larger clonotypes occurred in naive repertoires, especially CD8. TCR counts from RNA may reflect activation-linked expression changes.

The CDR3 runs 12 residues. The germline V gene has CDR1 ENHRY and CDR2 SYGVKD. V lost 4 bases, J lost 4 bases, and 8 bases lay in between. Two oligonucleotides, mixed equimolar, formed the beta constant-region primer covering TRBC1 and TRBC2. The ligated cDNA underwent four PCR rounds using SP2 and nested alpha and beta constant-region primers. Each CDR3 protein gets one entry after TCRdb re-called the UMI-ligation and nested PCR reads with MiXCR. Of roughly 100,000 distinct CDR3 sequences in the sample, roughly 15% were seen once. Comments on this clonotype: Its matching antigen is unknown.

The genes are TRBV10-3 and TRBJ2-7; D is unresolved. Source material: naive CD8+ T cells from blood. The receptor was derived from a human donor in good health. The CDR3 nucleotides read TGTGCCATCAGTGGCACACAGTACGAGCAGTACTTC. It codes for CAISGTQYEQYF.